The 6 T cell receptor beta chains reported below all come from one sample, sequenced in a study of shared clonotypes between healthy human individuals. Sequenced by immunoSEQ multiplex PCR; TCRdb stores in-frame clones only, minus some. This table holds some 200,000 clones, 50% to 75% found once. The specimen sequenced was memory CD4+ T cells sorted from blood. Subset in this sample: CD45RA-negative fraction. The receptor source for this set is a man aged 25 to 40 in good health.

The table lists this clone with a count of one. V usage is TRBV7-2 and J usage is TRBJ2-7; a weak D match, TRBD1 (5 bases). CDR1 SGHTA and CDR2 FQGNSA come from the germline V gene. V was shortened by 5 bases and J by 3 bases, with 11 bases between the two germline ends. The CDR3 sequence is 13 residues long. This CDR3 reads CASSPGRVYEQYF. For the CDR3, the DNA is TGTGCCAGCAGCCCTGGCAGGGTCTACGAGCAGTACTTC. The variable domain in full, completed from reference TRBV7-2 and TRBJ2-7, reads GAGVSQSPSNKVTEKGKDVELRCDPISGHTALYWYRQSLGQGLEFLIYFQGNSAPDKSGLPSDRFSAERTGGSVSTLTIQRTQQEDSAVYLCASSPGRVYEQYFGPGTRLTVT.

This clone appeared a few times. Different DNA sequences within this sample yield the same CDR3. This sequence joins TRBV6-6 and TRBJ2-7; possible D gene TRBD1, 6 bases. With 2 bases removed from V and 2 bases from J, the gap between germline ends came to 10 bases. The length of the CDR3 is 14 residues. Germline V lookup: CDR1 MNHNY, CDR2 SVGAGI (reference sequence). The CDR3 DNA is TGTGCCAGCAGTTACAGTCAGGGGACCTACGAGCAGTACTTC. It codes for CASSYSQGTYEQYF.

This rearrangement joins TRBV27 to TRBJ2-2, with D perhaps TRBD1 (6 bases). Germline assignment: CDR1 MNHEY and CDR2 SMNVEV (reference sequence). This CDR3 is built from 13 residues. Trimming shortened V by 6 bases and J by 7 bases, and 12 bases separated the two germline ends. Here the CDR3 DNA reads TGTGCCAGCAGAAAACAGGGCGACGGGGAGCTGTTTTTT. Amino acids: CASRKQGDGELFF.

About this clone: This sample also contains other DNA sequences that code for the same CDR3. The chain recombines TRBV18 with TRBJ2-3; D is unresolved. With 5 bases removed from V and 0 bases from J, the gap between germline ends came to 6 bases. Germline CDR1 is KGHSH and CDR2 is LQKENI. This CDR3 region has 13 residues. The CDR3 DNA reads as TGTGCCAGCTCAGCAGCTAGCACAGATACGCAGTATTTT. This sequence encodes CASSAASTDTQYF.

This clone was seen a few times. The rearrangement links TRBV9 to TRBJ2-5, with D uncertain. The germline CDR1 and CDR2 sequences are SGDLS and YYNGEE. V dropped 0 bases and J dropped 1 base, with 7 bases sitting between them. This CDR3 comprises 14 residues. The CDR3 loop reads CASSVGAVQETQYF. CDR3 sequence (DNA): TGTGCCAGCAGCGTAGGAGCAGTCCAAGAGACCCAGTACTTC.

This clone was counted only a few times. The chain is built from TRBV9 and TRBJ2-7; TRBD2 aligns across 8 bases. CDR3 length: 13 amino acids. The V segment lost 0 bases and the J segment 6 bases; nucleotides outside the gene matches: 2. Germline V gene data show CDR1 as SGDLS and CDR2 as YYNGEE. Written as DNA, the CDR3 is TGTGCCAGCAGCGTAGATCTAGCGGGCGAGCAGTACTTC. Its protein product is CASSVDLAGEQYF.